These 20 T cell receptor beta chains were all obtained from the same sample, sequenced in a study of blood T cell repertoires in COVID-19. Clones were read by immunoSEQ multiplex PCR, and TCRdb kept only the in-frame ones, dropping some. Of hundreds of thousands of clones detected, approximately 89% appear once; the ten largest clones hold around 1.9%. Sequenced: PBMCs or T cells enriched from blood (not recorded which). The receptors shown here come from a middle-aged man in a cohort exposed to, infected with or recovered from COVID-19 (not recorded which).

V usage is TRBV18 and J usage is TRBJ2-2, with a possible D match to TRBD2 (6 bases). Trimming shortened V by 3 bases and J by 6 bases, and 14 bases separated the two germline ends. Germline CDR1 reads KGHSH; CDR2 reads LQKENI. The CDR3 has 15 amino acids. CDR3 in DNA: TGTGCCAGCTCACCTCCGGGAGCATTCGCCGGGGAGCTGTTTTTT. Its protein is CASSPPGAFAGELFF.

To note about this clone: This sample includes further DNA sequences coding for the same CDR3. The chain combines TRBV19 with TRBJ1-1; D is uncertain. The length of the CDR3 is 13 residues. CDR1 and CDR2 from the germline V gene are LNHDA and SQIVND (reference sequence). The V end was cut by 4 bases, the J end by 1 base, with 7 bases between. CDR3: CASSSTANTEAFF. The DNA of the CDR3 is TGTGCCAGTAGTAGCACAGCGAACACTGAAGCTTTCTTT.

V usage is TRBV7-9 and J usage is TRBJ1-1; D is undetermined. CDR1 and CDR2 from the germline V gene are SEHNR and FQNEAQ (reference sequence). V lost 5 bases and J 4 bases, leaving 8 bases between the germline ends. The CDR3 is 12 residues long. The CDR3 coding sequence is TGTGCCAGCAGCCCTAGGTTCACTGAAGCTTTCTTT. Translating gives CASSPRFTEAFF.

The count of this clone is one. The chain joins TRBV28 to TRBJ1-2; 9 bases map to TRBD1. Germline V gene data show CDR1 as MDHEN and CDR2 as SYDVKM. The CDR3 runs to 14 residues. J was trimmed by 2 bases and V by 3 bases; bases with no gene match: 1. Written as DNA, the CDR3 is TGTGCCAGCAGTTTCGGGACAGGGAACTATGGCTACACCTTC. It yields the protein CASSFGTGNYGYTF.

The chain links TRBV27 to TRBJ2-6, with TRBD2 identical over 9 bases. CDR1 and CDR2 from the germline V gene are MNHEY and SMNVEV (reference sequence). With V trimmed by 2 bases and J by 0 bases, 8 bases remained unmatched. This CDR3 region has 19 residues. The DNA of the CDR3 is TGTGCCAGCAGTTTAGCCTGGCTAGCGGGAAACTCTGGGGCCAACGTCCTGACTTTC. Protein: CASSLAWLAGNSGANVLTF.

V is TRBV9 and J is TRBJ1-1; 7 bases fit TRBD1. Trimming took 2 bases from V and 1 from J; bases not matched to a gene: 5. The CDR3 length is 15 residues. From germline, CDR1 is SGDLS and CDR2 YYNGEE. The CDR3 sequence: CASSVSGQSNTEAFF. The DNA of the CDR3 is TGTGCCAGCAGCGTCTCGGGACAGTCGAACACTGAAGCTTTCTTT.

CDR3 loop: CASSVSGSITGELFF. Written as DNA, the CDR3 is TGTGCCAGCAGCGTTAGCGGGAGCATCACCGGGGAGCTGTTTTTT. The chain joins TRBV25-1 to TRBJ2-2; 9 bases fit TRBD2. J gave up 4 bases and V 6 bases, and 6 bases lay outside the gene matches. The germline CDR1 and CDR2 sequences are MGHDK and SYGVNS. The CDR3 spans 15 residues.

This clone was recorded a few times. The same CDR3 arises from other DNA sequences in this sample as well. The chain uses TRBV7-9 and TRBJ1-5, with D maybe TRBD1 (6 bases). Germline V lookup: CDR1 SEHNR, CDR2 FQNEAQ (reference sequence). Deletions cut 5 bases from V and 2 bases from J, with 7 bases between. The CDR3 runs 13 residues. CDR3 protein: CASSRTGNQPQHF. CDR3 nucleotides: TGTGCCAGCAGCCGGACAGGCAATCAGCCCCAGCATTTT.

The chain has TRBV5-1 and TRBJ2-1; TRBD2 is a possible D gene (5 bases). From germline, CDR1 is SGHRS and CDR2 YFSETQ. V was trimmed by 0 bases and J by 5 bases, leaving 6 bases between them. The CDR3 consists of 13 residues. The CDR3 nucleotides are TGCGCCAGCAGCTTGGTCGGGGACAATGAGCAGTTCTTC. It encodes CASSLVGDNEQFF.

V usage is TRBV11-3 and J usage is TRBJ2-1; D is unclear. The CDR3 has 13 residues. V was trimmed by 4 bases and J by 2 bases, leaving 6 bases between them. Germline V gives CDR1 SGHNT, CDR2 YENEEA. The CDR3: CASSSWPYNEQFF. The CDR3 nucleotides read TGTGCCAGCAGCTCTTGGCCCTACAATGAGCAGTTCTTC. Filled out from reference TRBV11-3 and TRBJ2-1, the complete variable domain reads EAGVVQSPRYKIIEKKQPVAFWCNPISGHNTLYWYLQNLGQGPELLIRYENEEAVDDSQLPKDRFSAERLKGVDSTLKIQPAELGDSAVYLCASSSWPYNEQFFGPGTRLTVL.

CDR3: CASSRGEEETQYF. The CDR3 bases are TGTGCCAGCAGCCGAGGGGAGGAAGAGACCCAGTACTTC. The chain employs TRBV18 and TRBJ2-5, with D possibly matching TRBD2 (6 bases). Germline-derived CDR1 and CDR2 are KGHSH and LQKENI. V lost 8 bases and J 3 bases, leaving 13 bases between the germline ends. This CDR3 is built from 13 residues.

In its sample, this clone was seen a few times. Here the CDR3 DNA reads TGTGCCAGCAGTTTGGGGGGTTCGAACACTGAAGCTTTCTTT. This gives the protein CASSLGGSNTEAFF. The genes are TRBV28 and TRBJ1-1, with a tentative D call TRBD1 (5 bases). Germline values: CDR1 MDHEN, CDR2 SYDVKM. The V end was cut by 3 bases, the J end by 1 base, with 9 bases between. The length of the CDR3 is 14 residues.

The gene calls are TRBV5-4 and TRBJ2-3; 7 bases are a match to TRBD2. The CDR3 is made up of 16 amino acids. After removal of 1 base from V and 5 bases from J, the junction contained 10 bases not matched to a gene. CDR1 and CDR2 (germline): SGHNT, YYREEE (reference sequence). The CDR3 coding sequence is TGTGCCAGCAGCTTGTTATCGCGGGAGACTGGAGATACGCAGTATTTT. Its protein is CASSLLSRETGDTQYF.

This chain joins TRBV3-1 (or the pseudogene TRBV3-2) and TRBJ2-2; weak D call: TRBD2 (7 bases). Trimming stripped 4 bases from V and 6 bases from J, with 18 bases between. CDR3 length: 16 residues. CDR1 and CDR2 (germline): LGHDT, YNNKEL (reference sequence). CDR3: CASSRSAGALPGELFF. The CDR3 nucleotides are TGTGCCAGCAGCCGGTCCGCGGGGGCGCTCCCCGGGGAGCTGTTTTTT.

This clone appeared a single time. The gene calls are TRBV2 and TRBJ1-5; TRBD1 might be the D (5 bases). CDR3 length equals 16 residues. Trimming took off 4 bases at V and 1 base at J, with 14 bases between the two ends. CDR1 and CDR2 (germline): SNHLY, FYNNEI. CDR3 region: CASSGGLPGSNQPQHF. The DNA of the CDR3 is TGTGCCAGCAGTGGGGGCCTCCCTGGGAGCAATCAGCCCCAGCATTTT.

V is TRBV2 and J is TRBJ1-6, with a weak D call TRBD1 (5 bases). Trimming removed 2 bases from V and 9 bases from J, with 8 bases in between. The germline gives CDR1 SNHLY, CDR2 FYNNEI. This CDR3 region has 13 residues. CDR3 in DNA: TGTGCCAGCAGTGAATGGGGCCTTTCACCCCTCCACTTT. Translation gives CASSEWGLSPLHF. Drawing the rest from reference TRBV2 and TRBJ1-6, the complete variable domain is EPEVTQTPSHQVTQMGQEVILRCVPISNHLYFYWYRQILGQKVEFLVSFYNNEISEKSEIFDDQFSVERPDGSNFTLKIRSTKLEDSAMYFCASSEWGLSPLHFGNGTRLTVT.

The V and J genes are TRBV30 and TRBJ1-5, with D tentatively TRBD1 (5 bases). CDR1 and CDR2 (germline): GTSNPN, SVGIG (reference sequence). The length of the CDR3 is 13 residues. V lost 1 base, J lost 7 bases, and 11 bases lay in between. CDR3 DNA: TGTGCCTGGAGTGGGGGGGAAGGGCAGCCCCAGCATTTT. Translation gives CAWSGGEGQPQHF.

The CDR3 coding sequence is TGTGCCACCAGTGATTTGCAGGGGAGCGATGGCTACACCTTC. Translated: CATSDLQGSDGYTF. The chain has TRBV24-1 and TRBJ1-2; D may be TRBD1 (6 bases). The V gene's germline CDR1 is KGHDR and CDR2 SFDVKD. Trimming shortened V by 0 bases and J by 6 bases, and 10 bases separated the two germline ends. The CDR3 consists of 14 residues.

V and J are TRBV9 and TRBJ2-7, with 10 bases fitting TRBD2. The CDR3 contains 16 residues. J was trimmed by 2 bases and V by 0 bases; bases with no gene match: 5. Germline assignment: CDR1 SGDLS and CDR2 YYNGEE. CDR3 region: CASSVAPAGGPYEQYF. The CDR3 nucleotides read TGTGCCAGCAGCGTAGCTCCAGCGGGAGGGCCCTACGAGCAGTACTTC.

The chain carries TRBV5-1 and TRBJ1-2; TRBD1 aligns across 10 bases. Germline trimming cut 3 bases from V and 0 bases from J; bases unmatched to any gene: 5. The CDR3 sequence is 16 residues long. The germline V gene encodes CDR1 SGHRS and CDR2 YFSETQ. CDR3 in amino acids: CASSSAGTGANYGYTF. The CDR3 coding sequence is TGCGCCAGCAGCTCAGCCGGGACAGGGGCTAACTATGGCTACACCTTC.